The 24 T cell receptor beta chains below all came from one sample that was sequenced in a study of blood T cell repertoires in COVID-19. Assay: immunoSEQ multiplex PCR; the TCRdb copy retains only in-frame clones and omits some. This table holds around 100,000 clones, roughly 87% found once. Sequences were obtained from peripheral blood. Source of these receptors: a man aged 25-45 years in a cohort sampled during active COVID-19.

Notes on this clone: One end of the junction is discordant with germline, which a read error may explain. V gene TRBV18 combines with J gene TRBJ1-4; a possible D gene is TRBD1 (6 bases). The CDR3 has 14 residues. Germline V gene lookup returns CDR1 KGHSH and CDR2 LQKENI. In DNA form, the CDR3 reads TGTGCCAGCTCGCCACAGGGAAAGGAGGGAAAACTGTTTTTT. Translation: CASSPQGKEGKLFF.

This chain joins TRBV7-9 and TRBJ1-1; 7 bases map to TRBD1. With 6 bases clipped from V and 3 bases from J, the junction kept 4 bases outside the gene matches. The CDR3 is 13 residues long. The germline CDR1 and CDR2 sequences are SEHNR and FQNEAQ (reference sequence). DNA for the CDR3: TGTGCCAGCAGTGAGGGGGCATACACTGAAGCTTTCTTT. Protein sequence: CASSEGAYTEAFF.

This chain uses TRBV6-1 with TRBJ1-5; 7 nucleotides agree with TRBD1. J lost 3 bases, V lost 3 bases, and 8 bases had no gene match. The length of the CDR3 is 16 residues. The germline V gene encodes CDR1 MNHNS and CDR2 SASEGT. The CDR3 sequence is CASSDQTGLPNQPQHF. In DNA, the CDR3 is TGTGCCAGCAGTGACCAGACAGGGCTACCCAATCAGCCCCAGCATTTT.

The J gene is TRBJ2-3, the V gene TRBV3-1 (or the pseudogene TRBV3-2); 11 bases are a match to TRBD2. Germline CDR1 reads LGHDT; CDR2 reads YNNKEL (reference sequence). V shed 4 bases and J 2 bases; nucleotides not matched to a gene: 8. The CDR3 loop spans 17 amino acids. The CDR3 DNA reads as TGTGCCAGCAGCCCCTCGGCTAGCGGGGGGCTCACAGATACGCAGTATTTT. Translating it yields CASSPSASGGLTDTQYF.

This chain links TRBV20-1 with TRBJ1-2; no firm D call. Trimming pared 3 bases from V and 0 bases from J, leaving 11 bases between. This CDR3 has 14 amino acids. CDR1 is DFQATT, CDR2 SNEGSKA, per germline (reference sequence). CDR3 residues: CSASEPNTNYGYTF. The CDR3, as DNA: TGCAGTGCTAGTGAACCGAACACTAACTATGGCTACACCTTC.

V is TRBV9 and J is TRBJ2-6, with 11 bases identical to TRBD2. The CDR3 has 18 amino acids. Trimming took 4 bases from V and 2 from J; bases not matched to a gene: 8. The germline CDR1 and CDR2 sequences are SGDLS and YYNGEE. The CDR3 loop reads CASSSRTSGYAGANVLTF. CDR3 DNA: TGTGCCAGCAGCTCCCGGACTAGCGGGTATGCTGGGGCCAACGTCCTGACTTTC. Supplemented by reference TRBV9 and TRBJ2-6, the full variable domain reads DSGVTQTPKHLITATGQRVTLRCSPRSGDLSVYWYQQSLDQGLQFLIQYYNGEERAKGNILERFSAQQFPDLHSELNLSSLELGDSALYFCASSSRTSGYAGANVLTFGAGSRLTVL.

In DNA, the CDR3 is TGTGCCAGTAAACATCCCCAGGGCGACGAGCAGTACTTC. It codes for CASKHPQGDEQYF. The chain is built from TRBV19 and TRBJ2-7, with D tentatively TRBD1 (5 bases). Germline V gene sequence: CDR1 LNHDA, CDR2 SQIVND (reference sequence). This CDR3 has 13 residues. V was trimmed by 7 bases and J by 5 bases, leaving 15 bases between them.

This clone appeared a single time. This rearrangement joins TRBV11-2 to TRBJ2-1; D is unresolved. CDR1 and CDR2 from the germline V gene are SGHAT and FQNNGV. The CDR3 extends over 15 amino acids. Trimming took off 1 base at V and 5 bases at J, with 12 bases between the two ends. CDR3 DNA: TGTGCCAGCAGCTTAGTATCGTCTGTTGACAATGAGCAGTTCTTC. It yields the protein CASSLVSSVDNEQFF.

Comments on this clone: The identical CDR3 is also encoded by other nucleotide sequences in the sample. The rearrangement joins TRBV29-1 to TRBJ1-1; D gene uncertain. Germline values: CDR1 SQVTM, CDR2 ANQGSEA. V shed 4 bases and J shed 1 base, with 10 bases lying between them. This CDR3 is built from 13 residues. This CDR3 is CSVVRDRNTEAFF. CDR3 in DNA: TGCAGCGTTGTGAGGGATCGGAACACTGAAGCTTTCTTT.

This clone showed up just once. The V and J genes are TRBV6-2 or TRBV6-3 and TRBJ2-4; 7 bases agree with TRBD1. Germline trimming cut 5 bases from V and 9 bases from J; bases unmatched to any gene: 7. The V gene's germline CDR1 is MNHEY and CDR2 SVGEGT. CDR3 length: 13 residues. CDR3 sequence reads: CASSTGARGIQYF. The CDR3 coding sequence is TGTGCCAGCAGTACAGGGGCTAGGGGCATTCAGTACTTC.

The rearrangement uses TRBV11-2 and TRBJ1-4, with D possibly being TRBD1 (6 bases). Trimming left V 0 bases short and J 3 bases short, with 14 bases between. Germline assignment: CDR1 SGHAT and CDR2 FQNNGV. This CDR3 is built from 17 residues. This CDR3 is CASSLEGGSGSNEKLFF. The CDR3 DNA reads TGTGCCAGCAGCTTAGAAGGGGGATCGGGTTCTAATGAAAAACTGTTTTTT.

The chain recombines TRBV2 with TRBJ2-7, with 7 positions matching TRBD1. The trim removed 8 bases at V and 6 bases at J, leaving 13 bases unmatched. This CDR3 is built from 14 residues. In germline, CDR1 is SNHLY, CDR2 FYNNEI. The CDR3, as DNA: TGTGCCAGCCGCAGCACAGGGGCCACTCGCGAGCAGTACTTC. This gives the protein CASRSTGATREQYF.

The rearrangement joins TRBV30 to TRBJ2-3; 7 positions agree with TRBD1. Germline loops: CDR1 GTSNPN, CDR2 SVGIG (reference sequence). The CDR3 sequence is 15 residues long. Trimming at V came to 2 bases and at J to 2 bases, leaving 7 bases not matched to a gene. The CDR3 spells CAWSSSDRDTDTQYF. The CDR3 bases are TGTGCCTGGAGTAGCTCCGACAGGGACACAGATACGCAGTATTTT.

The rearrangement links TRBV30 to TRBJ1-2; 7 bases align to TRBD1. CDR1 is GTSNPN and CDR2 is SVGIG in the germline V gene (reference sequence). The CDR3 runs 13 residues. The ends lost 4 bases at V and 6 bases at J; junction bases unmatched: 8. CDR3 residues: CAWTIGTDDGYTF. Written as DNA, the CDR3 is TGTGCCTGGACTATTGGGACAGACGATGGCTACACCTTC.

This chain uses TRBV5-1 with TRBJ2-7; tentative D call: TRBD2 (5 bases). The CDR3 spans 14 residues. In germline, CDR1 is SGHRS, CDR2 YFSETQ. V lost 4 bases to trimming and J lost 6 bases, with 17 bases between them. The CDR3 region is CASSPEPEALEQYF. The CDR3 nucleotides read TGCGCCAGCAGCCCGGAGCCGGAGGCGCTCGAGCAGTACTTC.

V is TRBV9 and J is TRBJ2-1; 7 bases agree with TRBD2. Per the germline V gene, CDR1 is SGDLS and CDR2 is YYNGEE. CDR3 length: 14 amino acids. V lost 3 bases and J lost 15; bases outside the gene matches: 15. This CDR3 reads CASSATGARGVRFF. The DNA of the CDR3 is TGTGCCAGCAGCGCAACCGGGGCACGGGGGGTTCGGTTCTTC.

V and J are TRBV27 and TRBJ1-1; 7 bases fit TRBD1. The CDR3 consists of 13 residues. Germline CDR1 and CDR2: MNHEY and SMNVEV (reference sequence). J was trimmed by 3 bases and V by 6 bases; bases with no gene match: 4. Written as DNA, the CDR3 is TGTGCCAGCAGCTACAGGGGTTACACTGAAGCTTTCTTT. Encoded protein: CASSYRGYTEAFF.

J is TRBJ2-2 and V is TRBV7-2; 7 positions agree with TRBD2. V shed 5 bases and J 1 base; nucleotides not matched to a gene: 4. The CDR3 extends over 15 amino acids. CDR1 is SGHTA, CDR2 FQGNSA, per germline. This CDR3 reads CASSPSGVNTGELFF. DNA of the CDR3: TGTGCCAGCAGCCCCAGCGGGGTGAACACCGGGGAGCTGTTTTTT.

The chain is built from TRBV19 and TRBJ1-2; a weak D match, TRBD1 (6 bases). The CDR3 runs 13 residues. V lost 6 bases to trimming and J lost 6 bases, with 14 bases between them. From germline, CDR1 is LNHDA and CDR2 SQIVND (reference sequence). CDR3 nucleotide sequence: TGTGCCAGTAGCGCAAACAGGGTTGATGGCTACACCTTC. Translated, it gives CASSANRVDGYTF.

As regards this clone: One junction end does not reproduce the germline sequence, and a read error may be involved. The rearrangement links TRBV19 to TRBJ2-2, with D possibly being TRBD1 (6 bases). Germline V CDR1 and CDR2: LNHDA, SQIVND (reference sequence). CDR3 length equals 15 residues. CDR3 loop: CASSMGAPRPGELFF. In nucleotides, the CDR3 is TGTGCCAGTAGTATGGGGGCCCCCCGACCCGGGGAACTGTTTTTT.

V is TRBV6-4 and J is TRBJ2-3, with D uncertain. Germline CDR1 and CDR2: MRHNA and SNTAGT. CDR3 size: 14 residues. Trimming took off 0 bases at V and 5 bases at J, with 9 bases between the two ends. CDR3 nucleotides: TGTGCCAGCAGTGACTCCCCGCAGGTAGATACGCAGTATTTT. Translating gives CASSDSPQVDTQYF.

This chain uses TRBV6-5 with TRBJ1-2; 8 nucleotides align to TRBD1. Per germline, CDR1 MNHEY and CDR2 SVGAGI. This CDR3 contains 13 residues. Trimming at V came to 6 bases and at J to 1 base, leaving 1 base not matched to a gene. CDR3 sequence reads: CASRDRDNYGYTF. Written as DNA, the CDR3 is TGTGCCAGCAGGGACAGGGATAACTATGGCTACACCTTC.

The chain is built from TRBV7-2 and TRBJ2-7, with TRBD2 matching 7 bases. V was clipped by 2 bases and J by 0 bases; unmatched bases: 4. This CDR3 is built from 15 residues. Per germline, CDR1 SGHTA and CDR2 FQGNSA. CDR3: CASSLSGASSYEQYF. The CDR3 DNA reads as TGTGCCAGCAGCTTAAGCGGGGCTAGCTCCTACGAGCAGTACTTC. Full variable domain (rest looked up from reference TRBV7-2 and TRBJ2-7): GAGVSQSPSNKVTEKGKDVELRCDPISGHTALYWYRQSLGQGLEFLIYFQGNSAPDKSGLPSDRFSAERTGGSVSTLTIQRTQQEDSAVYLCASSLSGASSYEQYFGPGTRLTVT.

CDR3 DNA sequence: TGCAGCGTTGCTATAGCGGGGGCCCTCCAAGAGACCCAGTACTTC. This sequence encodes CSVAIAGALQETQYF. V usage is TRBV29-1 and J usage is TRBJ2-5; TRBD2 matches 9 bases. The CDR3 spans 15 residues. The junction had 7 bases not matched to a gene; V was cut back by 4 bases and J by 1 base. Germline V lookup: CDR1 SQVTM, CDR2 ANQGSEA.